This T cell receptor (beta chain) derives from a study of blood T cell repertoires in COVID-19. Study background: Researchers got acute and convalescent COVID-19 samples from the United States, Italy and Spain.

Sequencing used immunoSEQ multiplex PCR; TCRdb keeps in-frame clones, though not all of them. The data hold 150,000 to 200,000 clones, with around 91% observed a single time. This sequence originates from a woman in her late teens or twenties who had recovered from COVID-19. Sequencing was performed on PBMCs or T cells enriched from blood (not recorded which).

CDR3 in amino acids: CASSKSSGDEQFF. The CDR3 DNA reads as TGTGCCAGCAGTAAAAGCAGCGGAGATGAGCAGTTCTTC. The chain couples TRBV27 to TRBJ2-1; a weak D match, TRBD2 (5 bases). Looked up from germline, CDR1 is MNHEY and CDR2 is SMNVEV (reference sequence). The length of the CDR3 is 13 residues. The V gene lost 5 bases and the J gene lost 8 bases, with 13 bases spanning the gap.